These 20 T cell receptor beta chains share one sample of origin, sequenced in a study of monozygotic twins with inflammatory bowel disease. Each CDR3 protein gets one entry in TCRdb, which reprocessed the 5' RACE reads and gives no DNA. The sample has more than 120,000 distinct CDR3 sequences. The specimen was blood. These receptor sequences come from a human donor with ulcerative colitis or Crohn's disease, or a healthy co-twin of an affected twin (not recorded which).

CDR3 in amino acids: CASSLAGAAKNIQYF. The chain is built from TRBV12-3 or TRBV12-4 and TRBJ2-4; TCRdb selects TRBD1, and the lack of DNA leaves this call unchecked. This CDR3 comprises 15 residues.

The rearrangement links TRBV7-2 to TRBJ2-7; there is no DNA to check the TCRdb D call of TRBD1. CDR3 length equals 13 residues. The germline gives CDR1 SGHTA, CDR2 FQGNSA. This CDR3 is CASSLDRGIEQYF. The variable domain in full, completed from reference TRBV7-2 and TRBJ2-7, reads GAGVSQSPSNKVTEKGKDVELRCDPISGHTALYWYRQSLGQGLEFLIYFQGNSAPDKSGLPSDRFSAERTGGSVSTLTIQRTQQEDSAVYLCASSLDRGIEQYFGPGTRLTVT.

The genes are TRBV27 and TRBJ2-7; TCRdb reports TRBD1, a call that lacks DNA to check it against. Germline V gene data show CDR1 as MNHEY and CDR2 as SMNVEV (reference sequence). The CDR3 loop spans 16 amino acids. CDR3 in amino acids: CASSLQSGTGFYEQYF.

The chain is built from TRBV12-3 or TRBV12-4 and TRBJ2-2; the D gene TCRdb calls, TRBD2, cannot be checked with no DNA. This CDR3 is built from 18 residues. CDR3 region: CASSLLSGGFRGTGELFF.

V usage is TRBV7-2 and J usage is TRBJ2-1; the D gene TCRdb calls, TRBD1, cannot be checked with no DNA. This CDR3 has 15 residues. The V gene's germline CDR1 is SGHTA and CDR2 FQGNSA. CDR3 sequence reads: CASSPGQGNYNEQFF.

The CDR3 sequence: CASSAQIFYSTGSGNTIYF. This sequence joins TRBV10-2 and TRBJ1-3; TCRdb lists TRBD1, though no DNA is available to test this call. Germline-derived CDR1 and CDR2 are WSHSY and SAAADI. The CDR3 is 19 amino acids.

This chain connects TRBV25-1 to TRBJ1-3. CDR3 size: 12 residues. The V gene's germline CDR1 is MGHDK and CDR2 SYGVNS. CDR3 sequence: CASSEYANTIYF.

V and J are TRBV28 and TRBJ2-3; absent DNA, TCRdb's TRBD2 call cannot be checked. CDR3 length: 16 amino acids. The germline V gene encodes CDR1 MDHEN and CDR2 SYDVKM. CDR3 in amino acids: CASSLLGGGITDTQYF.

The V and J genes are TRBV5-1 and TRBJ2-5; TCRdb proposes TRBD2, but this gene call is untestable without DNA. This CDR3 has 16 residues. CDR1 is SGHRS, CDR2 YFSETQ, per germline. The CDR3 is CASSPDPGLPQETQYF. The full variable domain, with the rest looked up from reference TRBV5-1 and TRBJ2-5, is KAGVTQTPRYLIKTRGQQVTLSCSPISGHRSVSWYQQTPGQGLQFLFEYFSETQRNKGNFPGRFSGRQFSNSRSEMNVSTLELGDSALYLCASSPDPGLPQETQYFGPGTRLLVL.

This sequence joins TRBV12-3 or TRBV12-4 and TRBJ2-7; TCRdb lists TRBD1, though no DNA is available to test this call. The CDR3 has 17 residues. Here the CDR3 reads CASSLSHPGTGYYEQYF.

The chain carries TRBV27 and TRBJ1-5; lacking DNA, the TRBD1 call made by TCRdb goes unchecked. Per germline, CDR1 MNHEY and CDR2 SMNVEV (reference sequence). CDR3 length: 14 amino acids. The CDR3 is CASSGTGYNQPQHF.

CDR3 loop: CASSPGQGLSYGYTF. This chain connects TRBV11-2 to TRBJ1-2; lacking DNA, the TRBD1 call made by TCRdb goes unchecked. CDR1 and CDR2 (germline): SGHAT, FQNNGV. The CDR3 consists of 15 residues.

The chain joins TRBV7-9 to TRBJ2-1; without DNA, the TCRdb call of TRBD2 cannot be checked. The CDR3 runs 15 residues. The germline gives CDR1 SEHNR, CDR2 FQNEAQ (reference sequence). Here the CDR3 reads CASSRGTLLNNEQFF.

This chain links TRBV5-1 with TRBJ2-3; TCRdb's D gene call, TRBD2, goes unchecked for lack of DNA. Germline-derived CDR1 and CDR2 are SGHRS and YFSETQ. The CDR3 sequence is 15 residues long. CDR3 sequence reads: CASSAQVAGGDTQYF.

The gene calls are TRBV18 and TRBJ1-4; TCRdb's D call of TRBD1 is untestable without DNA. CDR3 length: 13 amino acids. Germline CDR1 is KGHSH and CDR2 is LQKENI. This chain's CDR3 is CASSPGQNEKLFF.

The chain employs TRBV5-1 and TRBJ1-4; the TCRdb D gene call, TRBD1, has no DNA to confirm it. CDR1 is SGHRS and CDR2 is YFSETQ in the germline V gene. The CDR3 totals 14 residues. This CDR3 reads CASSSSVLNEKLFF.

This chain connects TRBV12-3 or TRBV12-4 to TRBJ2-7. The CDR3 covers 14 residues. The CDR3 here is CASSLAGDIYEQYF.

V is TRBV3-1 and J is TRBJ1-5. Per the germline V gene, CDR1 is LGHDT and CDR2 is YNNKEL (reference sequence). CDR3 length: 13 residues. The CDR3 sequence: CASSQRGGQPQHF.

The chain couples TRBV6-5 to TRBJ2-1; TCRdb's assignment of TRBD2 cannot be checked, as there is no DNA. CDR3 length: 12 amino acids. Germline V gene data show CDR1 as MNHEY and CDR2 as SVGAGI. CDR3: CASSYSGEGQFF.

CDR3 in amino acids: CASSRGTGARGTEAFF. The chain carries TRBV5-8 and TRBJ1-1; no DNA is available, so the TRBD1 call from TCRdb remains unchecked. Looked up from germline, CDR1 is SGHTS and CDR2 is YDEGEE. The CDR3 runs 16 residues. Together with reference TRBV5-8 and TRBJ1-1, the CDR3 gives the full variable domain: EAGVTQSPTHLIKTRGQQATLRCSPISGHTSVYWYQQALGLGLQFLLWYDEGEERNRGNFPPRFSGRQFPNYSSELNVNALELEDSALYLCASSRGTGARGTEAFFGQGTRLTVV.